This is a list of T cell receptor beta chains from one sample in a study of T cells after yellow fever vaccination. TCRdb re-analysed the 5' RACE reads in MiXCR, keeping a single row per CDR3 protein. In the table there are some 120,000 distinct CDR3 sequences, more than 7.5% of which are singletons. Sequences were derived from CD8+ T cells sorted from PBMCs, sampled on the day of the yellow fever booster vaccination. The receptors were gathered from a man aged 18 to 29 who received the YFV17D yellow fever vaccine. The CDR3 runs from the conserved cysteine through the conserved F or W. A D gene is named only where the DNA matches it firmly. Size tells how often a clone was seen (once, few, many) or the class of an expanded clone, and some rows leave it out.

D,size,length,J,V,CDR3,DNA
.,few,16,TRBJ2-6,TRBV20-1,CSARGASPGGANVLTF,TGCAGTGCCCGGGGGGCCTCCCCCGGTGGGGCCAACGTCCTGACTTTC
TRBD1,few,16,TRBJ2-7,TRBV27,CASSSRQGLFSYEQYF,TGTGCCAGCAGCTCTAGACAGGGGCTGTTCTCCTACGAGCAGTACTTC
.,.,16,TRBJ1-5,TRBV4-3,CASSQDRNGAIQPQHF,TGCGCCAGCAGCCAAGATAGGAACGGGGCAATCCAGCCCCAGCATTTT
TRBD1,.,15,TRBJ2-7,TRBV18,CASSSEPTGIYEQYF,TGTGCCAGCTCATCCGAACCGACAGGGATCTACGAGCAGTACTTC
TRBD2,few,15,TRBJ2-5,TRBV20-1,CSARVTSESRETQYF,TGCAGTGCTAGGGTTACTAGCGAAAGTCGAGAGACCCAGTACTTC
TRBD1,.,15,TRBJ1-2,TRBV7-2,CASSSAEGAADGYTF,TGTGCCAGCAGCTCAGCGGAGGGGGCGGCGGATGGCTACACCTTC
.,few,16,TRBJ1-1,TRBV14,CASSQGPLSRATEAFF,TGTGCCAGCAGCCAAGGGCCTCTCTCGCGGGCGACTGAAGCTTTCTTT
TRBD1,.,14,TRBJ2-1,TRBV24-1,CATAVTGGYNEQFF,TGTGCCACCGCCGTCACAGGGGGATACAATGAGCAGTTCTTC
TRBD1,.,13,TRBJ1-2,TRBV10-3,CAISTPTGYGYTF,TGTGCCATCAGTACTCCGACAGGGTATGGCTACACCTTC
TRBD2,few,11,TRBJ2-7,TRBV6-2/TRBV6-3,CASSATSVQYF,TGTGCCAGCAGTGCGACTAGCGTGCAGTACTTC
.,few,13,TRBJ1-5,TRBV24-1,CATSDLTSGPQHF,TGTGCCACCAGTGATTTGACTTCGGGGCCCCAGCATTTT
TRBD1,many,15,TRBJ2-1,TRBV4-1,CASSRTGGSYNEQFF,TGCGCCAGCAGCCGGACAGGGGGCTCCTACAATGAGCAGTTCTTC
TRBD2,medium-sized,16,TRBJ2-3,TRBV4-2,CASSQDRAGGTDTQYF,TGTGCCAGCAGCCAAGATCGAGCGGGGGGCACAGATACGCAGTATTTT
TRBD2,.,17,TRBJ2-5,TRBV5-4,CASSFGLAGGSQETQYF,TGTGCCAGCAGCTTTGGGCTAGCGGGGGGATCCCAAGAGACCCAGTACTTC
TRBD1,many,12,TRBJ2-4,TRBV29-1,CSVDRGENIQYF,TGCAGCGTAGACAGGGGGGAAAACATTCAGTACTTC
TRBD1,few,14,TRBJ2-1,TRBV20-1,CSATGTGSYNEQFF,TGCAGTGCTACCGGGACAGGGTCCTACAATGAGCAGTTCTTC
TRBD2,few,16,TRBJ2-2,TRBV6-5,CASSSGLAGVAGELFF,TGTGCCAGCAGCTCGGGACTAGCGGGGGTTGCCGGGGAGCTGTTTTTT
.,many,12,TRBJ1-6,TRBV27,CASSHMYSPLHF,TGTGCCAGCAGTCACATGTATTCACCCCTCCACTTT
.,few,15,TRBJ2-7,TRBV4-2,CASSQKGDTTYEQYF,TGTGCCAGCAGCCAGAAGGGGGACACTACCTACGAGCAGTACTTC
TRBD2,.,15,TRBJ2-1,TRBV12-3/TRBV12-4,CASSSRLAGIHEQFF,TGTGCCAGCAGTTCTAGACTAGCGGGGATCCATGAGCAGTTCTTC
TRBD1,few,15,TRBJ1-1,TRBV4-1,CASSQSRDSYTEAFF,TGCGCCAGCAGCCAATCCCGGGACAGCTACACTGAAGCTTTCTTT
.,.,15,TRBJ2-2,TRBV7-6,CASSSDGGATGELFF,TGTGCCAGCAGCTCGGATGGGGGGGCGACCGGGGAGCTGTTTTTT
.,.,16,TRBJ1-1,TRBV10-3,CAISPARGGANTEAFF,TGTGCCATCAGTCCCGCAAGGGGGGGGGCAAACACTGAAGCTTTCTTT
.,.,16,TRBJ2-6,TRBV6-5,CASSYSGNSGANVLTF,TGTGCCAGCAGTTACTCCGGAAACTCTGGGGCCAACGTCCTGACTTTC
TRBD1,.,17,TRBJ1-4,TRBV7-8,CASSPDREAVTYEKLFF,TGTGCCAGCAGCCCGGACAGGGAAGCCGTGACCTATGAAAAACTGTTTTTT
.,.,15,TRBJ1-6,TRBV20-1,CSARGRQLYNSPLHF,TGCAGTGCTAGAGGAAGGCAGCTCTATAATTCACCCCTCCACTTT
TRBD2,.,17,TRBJ2-3,TRBV12-3/TRBV12-4,CASTRSGGAVEADTQYF,TGTGCCAGCACCCGGAGCGGGGGGGCAGTTGAAGCAGATACGCAGTATTTT
TRBD2,many,13,TRBJ2-2,TRBV11-3,CASSLAVTGELFF,TGTGCCAGCAGCCTAGCGGTCACCGGGGAGCTGTTTTTT
.,.,16,TRBJ2-3,TRBV7-3,CASSLLEGGDTDTQYF,TGTGCCAGCAGCCTTCTCGAGGGGGGGGACACAGATACGCAGTATTTT